This TCR beta chain appears in the sequencing data of a study of vaccination effects on CD4 cells after COVID-19. The V end lost 1 base, the J end lost 1 base, and 7 bases lay between the germline ends. Germline lookup yields CDR1 SGHTA and CDR2 FQGTGA. The length of the CDR3 is 15 residues. Within the ViraFEST assay, antigen-specific CD4+ T cells underwent expansion with viral peptide pools prior to sequencing. Investigators separated out CD4+ T cells once more than nine days of culture had passed. Participants got two doses of BNT162b2 or mRNA-1273 vaccine. About 2.2 million PBMC per well received approximately 10 IU/ml IL-2 and approximately 9.2 ug/ml peptides in culture. Days 3 and 7 were when half the medium was replaced with IL-2 medium. The protocol was immunoSEQ multiplex PCR, while the TCRdb copy is restricted to in-frame clones and leaves out a portion. The table includes 50,000 to 65,000 clones, more than 70% detected once.

The study's findings and limits: Cross-reactivity with common cold coronaviruses was shown by only 1 of 255 vaccine-induced clones in healthy vaccinees.

This clone has only one observation. The antigen is not known. The receptor comes from a human donor who received a COVID-19 vaccine. The chain employs TRBV7-3 and TRBJ2-2, with D uncertain. The sequencing used CD4+ T cells from PBMCs cultured with HCoV-229E spike peptides, collected after COVID-19 vaccination. CDR3 residues: CASSLNPGNTGELFF. The DNA of the CDR3 is TGTGCCAGCAGCTTAAACCCAGGGAACACCGGGGAGCTGTTTTTT.